These 23 T cell receptor beta chains share one sample of origin, sequenced in a study of CD8 T cells in Susac syndrome. A quantity of about 0.5 to 1 ug RNA underwent reverse transcription using random hexamers. TCRdb recomputed calls from the immunoSEQ multiplex PCR reads with MiXCR, one row per CDR3 protein. The data contain about 140,000 distinct CDR3 sequences, approximately 95% of them singletons. The specimen sequenced was CD8+ T cells from PBMCs. The receptor source for this set is a human donor in good health.

The rearrangement links TRBV9 to TRBJ2-1; D is possibly TRBD1 or TRBD2 (5 bases each). V lost 3 bases, J lost 8 bases, and 9 bases lay in between. The CDR3 contains 12 residues. Looked up from germline, CDR1 is SGDLS and CDR2 is YYNGEE. CDR3 DNA: TGTGCCAGCAGCGGTAGGGACGATGAGCAGTTCTTC. Its protein product is CASSGRDDEQFF.

The chain combines TRBV25-1 with TRBJ2-1; 9 bases fit TRBD1. With V trimmed by 5 bases and J by 9 bases, 8 bases remained unmatched. Germline-derived CDR1 and CDR2 are MGHDK and SYGVNS. CDR3 length equals 14 residues. The CDR3 protein is CASSYWTGAGEQFF. The DNA for the CDR3 is TGTGCCAGCAGTTATTGGACAGGGGCCGGTGAGCAGTTCTTC.

The genes are TRBV4-3 and TRBJ2-3; the match to TRBD1 covers 7 bases. This CDR3 has 15 residues. J gave up 2 bases and V 6 bases, and 8 bases lay outside the gene matches. Germline CDR1 is LGHNA and CDR2 is YSLEER. The CDR3 here is CASRAEGATTDTQYF. The CDR3 region has the DNA TGCGCCAGCAGGGCTGAGGGGGCCACCACAGATACGCAGTATTTT.

V gene TRBV20-1 combines with J gene TRBJ2-1; D gene ambiguous. Germline V gene data show CDR1 as DFQATT and CDR2 as SNEGSKA (reference sequence). This CDR3 has 13 amino acids. Trimming left V 6 bases short and J 10 bases short, with 19 bases between. The CDR3 DNA reads as TGCAGTGCCCTAGGGAAACTGTCACCGGAGCAGTTCTTC. Translation gives CSALGKLSPEQFF.

The rearrangement links TRBV15 to TRBJ2-7, with D hard to call. The V and J ends lost 3 bases and 4 bases respectively, with 13 bases between them. Germline values: CDR1 LNHNV, CDR2 YYDKDF (reference sequence). The CDR3 runs to 14 residues. CDR3 in amino acids: CATSSRIGKYEQYF. The CDR3 coding sequence is TGTGCCACCAGCAGCCGAATTGGGAAGTACGAGCAGTACTTC.

This chain connects TRBV29-1 to TRBJ2-7; D remains unclear. Trimming stripped 0 bases from V and 3 bases from J, with 6 bases between. The CDR3 length is 12 residues. Germline loops: CDR1 SQVTM, CDR2 ANQGSEA. The CDR3 DNA reads as TGCAGCGTTGAAGAGGACCACTACGAGCAGTACTTC. It codes for CSVEEDHYEQYF.

For the CDR3, the DNA is TGCAGCGTCCGACTAGCGGGAGGTCCGTACGAGCAGTACTTC. This gives the protein CSVRLAGGPYEQYF. The chain recombines TRBV29-1 with TRBJ2-7, with TRBD2 matching over 13 bases. The CDR3 consists of 14 residues. Losses at the gene ends were 6 bases for V and 4 bases for J; bases not matched to a gene: 6. Germline lookup yields CDR1 SQVTM and CDR2 ANQGSEA.

This rearrangement joins TRBV4-3 to TRBJ2-7; unclear D gene. Germline lookup yields CDR1 LGHNA and CDR2 YSLEER. Trimming stripped 3 bases from V and 0 bases from J, with 12 bases between. The CDR3 runs to 15 residues. The CDR3 sequence is CASSQGTQSSYEQYF. The CDR3 coding sequence is TGCGCCAGCAGCCAGGGTACCCAGAGCTCCTACGAGCAGTACTTC.

This clonotype came up a few times. The V call is TRBV2, the J call TRBJ2-7; D is unresolved. Germline V lookup: CDR1 SNHLY, CDR2 FYNNEI. The CDR3 contains 13 residues. With 3 bases removed from V and 0 bases from J, the gap between germline ends came to 6 bases. The CDR3 coding sequence is TGTGCCAGCAGTGACAGGAGCTCCTACGAGCAGTACTTC. Amino acids: CASSDRSSYEQYF.

The chain employs TRBV29-1 and TRBJ2-7; D uncertain. Trimming took off 4 bases at V and 7 bases at J, with 20 bases between the two ends. The CDR3 runs 14 residues. CDR1 is SQVTM, CDR2 ANQGSEA, per germline. DNA of the CDR3: TGCAGCGTTGGAGGATCAAGGATCAGGCGGGAGCAGTACTTC. This translates into CSVGGSRIRREQYF.

This clonotype was recorded once. This chain joins TRBV9 and TRBJ2-3; D is unresolved. The CDR3 sequence is 14 residues long. CDR1 is SGDLS and CDR2 is YYNGEE in the germline V gene. Trimming took off 0 bases at V and 6 bases at J, with 11 bases between the two ends. The CDR3 coding sequence is TGTGCCAGCAGCGTAGAAGTGGGTAGCGATACGCAGTATTTT. Translating gives CASSVEVGSDTQYF.

This CDR3 reads CSVGHAAEAFF. In DNA form, the CDR3 reads TGCAGCGTTGGGCATGCCGCTGAAGCTTTCTTT. The chain employs TRBV29-1 and TRBJ1-1, with no clear D. From germline, CDR1 is SQVTM and CDR2 ANQGSEA. Between the trimmed V and J ends, which lost 4 bases and 6 bases, there was a span of 9 bases. The CDR3 is 11 amino acids.

V and J are TRBV25-1 and TRBJ1-1; D may be TRBD1 (6 bases). The V gene's germline CDR1 is MGHDK and CDR2 SYGVNS. The CDR3 is made up of 14 amino acids. Trimming shortened V by 5 bases and J by 1 base, and 11 bases separated the two germline ends. The CDR3 loop reads CASSLTGRNTEAFF. CDR3 DNA sequence: TGTGCCAGCAGTTTGACAGGACGGAACACTGAAGCTTTCTTT.

The rearrangement uses TRBV4-1 and TRBJ2-1; D is unresolved. The CDR3 covers 16 residues. V lost 0 bases, J lost 4 bases, and 13 bases lay in between. Germline lookup yields CDR1 MGHRA and CDR2 YSYEKL. In nucleotides, the CDR3 is TGCGCCAGCAGCCAAGACGTGGGGTCCCCTTACAATGAGCAGTTCTTC. Its protein is CASSQDVGSPYNEQFF.

This CDR3 is CASTNTGELFF. The CDR3, as DNA: TGTGCCAGCACTAACACCGGGGAGCTGTTTTTT. V is TRBV6-5 and J is TRBJ2-2; no reliable D call. CDR1 and CDR2 (germline): MNHEY, SVGAGI. The CDR3 contains 11 residues. Trimming removed 7 bases at V and 2 bases at J, with 2 bases between.

The chain recombines TRBV9 with TRBJ2-7; 7 nucleotides align to TRBD1. J lost 2 bases, V lost 0 bases, and 2 bases had no gene match. CDR1 SGDLS and CDR2 YYNGEE come from the germline V gene. The CDR3 totals 14 residues. CDR3 region: CASSVGQGAYEQYF. The DNA of the CDR3 is TGTGCCAGCAGCGTAGGTCAGGGGGCCTACGAGCAGTACTTC.

This rearrangement joins TRBV27 to TRBJ2-1; perhaps D is TRBD1 or TRBD2 (5 bases each). CDR1 and CDR2 from the germline V gene are MNHEY and SMNVEV (reference sequence). This CDR3 has 14 amino acids. Trimming removed 8 bases from V and 10 bases from J, with 21 bases in between. CDR3 nucleotide sequence: TGTGCCAGCTCCCTTCTGAGGGGAGTGGGAGAGCAGTTCTTC. This sequence encodes CASSLLRGVGEQFF.

This clonotype showed up just once. The V call is TRBV29-1, the J call TRBJ2-2; the D gene is possibly TRBD2 (6 bases). V was pared by 6 bases and J by 5 bases, with 10 bases between. The V gene's germline CDR1 is SQVTM and CDR2 ANQGSEA. The CDR3 is 12 residues long. In DNA, the CDR3 is TGCAGCGTCATGGAGGGGACCGGGGAGCTGTTTTTT. Translation gives CSVMEGTGELFF.

This chain links TRBV27 with TRBJ2-1, with a weak D call TRBD1 (6 bases). The germline CDR1 and CDR2 sequences are MNHEY and SMNVEV (reference sequence). The CDR3 consists of 14 residues. V dropped 9 bases and J dropped 8 bases, with 20 bases sitting between them. The CDR3 is CASRGISVFDEQFF. For the CDR3, the DNA is TGTGCCAGTAGGGGGATTTCGGTTTTCGATGAGCAGTTCTTC.

The chain carries TRBV7-9 and TRBJ2-2; D is ambiguous. From germline, CDR1 is SEHNR and CDR2 FQNEAQ (reference sequence). Trimming took off 2 bases at V and 3 bases at J, with 13 bases between the two ends. The CDR3 is made up of 16 amino acids. The CDR3 nucleotides are TGTGCCAGCAGCTTAAAGAGCTTTCGGGACACCGGGGAGCTGTTTTTT. Its translation: CASSLKSFRDTGELFF.

The genes are TRBV7-3 and TRBJ2-2, with D perhaps TRBD1 (5 bases). CDR1 is SGHTA, CDR2 FQGTGA, per germline. The CDR3 is made up of 16 amino acids. The V end lost 3 bases, the J end lost 1 base, and 12 bases lay between the germline ends. CDR3 amino acids: CASSFPRGVNTGELFF. CDR3 sequence (DNA): TGTGCCAGCAGCTTCCCTAGGGGCGTGAACACCGGGGAGCTGTTTTTT.

The chain uses TRBV18 and TRBJ2-1, with 7 bases aligning to TRBD2. Per the germline V gene, CDR1 is KGHSH and CDR2 is LQKENI. J lost 0 bases, V lost 1 base, and 9 bases had no gene match. The CDR3 is 18 residues long. In DNA form, the CDR3 reads TGTGCCAGCTCACCACTTTCTAGCGGCAAGAGCTCCTACAATGAGCAGTTCTTC. It encodes CASSPLSSGKSSYNEQFF.

The chain carries TRBV29-1 and TRBJ2-7; D tentatively reads TRBD1 or TRBD2 (5 bases each). The CDR3 runs 14 residues. CDR1 and CDR2 (germline): SQVTM, ANQGSEA. The ends were cut back, 5 bases at V and 3 bases at J, with 17 bases in the middle. CDR3 DNA sequence: TGCAGCGTTTTAACCGGGACGGATAACTACGAGCAGTACTTC. Amino acids: CSVLTGTDNYEQYF.